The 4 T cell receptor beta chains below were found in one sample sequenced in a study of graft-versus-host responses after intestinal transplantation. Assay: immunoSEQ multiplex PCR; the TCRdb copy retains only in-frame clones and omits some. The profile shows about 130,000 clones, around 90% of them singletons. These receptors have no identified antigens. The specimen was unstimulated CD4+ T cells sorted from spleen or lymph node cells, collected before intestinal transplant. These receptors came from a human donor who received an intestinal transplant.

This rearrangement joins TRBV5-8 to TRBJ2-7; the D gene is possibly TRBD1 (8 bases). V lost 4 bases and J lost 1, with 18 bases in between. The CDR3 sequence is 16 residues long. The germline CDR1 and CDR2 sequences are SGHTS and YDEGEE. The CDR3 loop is CASSVQGASGSYEQYF. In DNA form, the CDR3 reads TGTGCCAGCAGCGTGCAGGGGGCTAGCGGTTCCTACGAGCAGTACTTC.

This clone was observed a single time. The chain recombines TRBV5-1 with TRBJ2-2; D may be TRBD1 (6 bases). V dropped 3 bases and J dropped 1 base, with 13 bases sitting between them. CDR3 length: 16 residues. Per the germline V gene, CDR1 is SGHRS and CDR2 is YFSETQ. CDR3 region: CASSSPGQLNTGELFF. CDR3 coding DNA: TGCGCCAGCAGCTCGCCGGGACAACTGAACACCGGGGAGCTGTTTTTT.

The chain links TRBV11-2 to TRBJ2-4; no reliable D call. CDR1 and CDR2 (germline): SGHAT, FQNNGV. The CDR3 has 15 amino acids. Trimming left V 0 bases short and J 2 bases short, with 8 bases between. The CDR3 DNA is TGTGCCAGCAGCTTAGATAGGCCATCCAAAAACATTCAGTACTTC. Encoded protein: CASSLDRPSKNIQYF. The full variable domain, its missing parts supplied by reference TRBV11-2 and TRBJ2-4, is EAGVAQSPRYKIIEKRQSVAFWCNPISGHATLYWYQQILGQGPKLLIQFQNNGVVDDSQLPKDRFSAERLKGVDSTLKIQPAKLEDSAVYLCASSLDRPSKNIQYFGAGTRLSVL.

CDR3 in amino acids: CASSIDRGRDEQYF. The CDR3 bases are TGTGCCAGTAGTATAGATCGGGGCAGGGACGAGCAGTACTTC. This chain links TRBV19 with TRBJ2-5; D may correspond to TRBD1 or TRBD2 (5 bases each). The DNA end lines up better with TRBJ2-7; the J call may be wrong. Germline CDR1 reads LNHDA; CDR2 reads SQIVND (reference sequence). CDR3 length: 14 residues.